This TCR beta chain was captured by sequencing in a study of T cell responses to AZD1222 COVID-19 vaccine. At the level of the study: Second doses that came at about 4 or about 12 weeks were put together. General study results and limits: In a largely white British group with more females than males, clonal diversity was possibly underestimated. Of spike-specific TCRs, nearly half reportedly target regions left unmutated in variants.

Remarks on this clone: The antigen remains undetermined.

Clones were sequenced by immunoSEQ multiplex PCR, and TCRdb holds only the in-frame ones, with some missing. The repertoire consists of approximately 110,000 clones, with approximately 90% occurring once and the leading ten covering around a tenth. This receptor was obtained from an adult in good health. The sequencing here drew on peripheral blood, taken on day 0 of AZD1222 vaccination.

The CDR3 DNA follows: TGTGCCAGCAGCTCCTCGGCAGTATCATATACGCAGTATTTT. The encoded protein is CASSSSAVSYTQYF. The rearrangement uses TRBV7-9 and TRBJ2-3; D not resolved. CDR3 length: 14 amino acids. Germline V lookup: CDR1 SEHNR, CDR2 FQNEAQ (reference sequence). Trimming took 4 bases from V and 7 from J, leaving 15 bases between them.